Included here is one TCR beta chain sequence, with context. This receptor's antigen is unknown. No much larger clone exists at a distance of one base, and base qualities are not known. These data belong to a study of identical twins (dated by TCRdb to the mid-2010s). For the study in its entirety: To test whether fetal clonotypes persist, this study deep-sequenced TCR alpha and beta repertoires from monozygotic twins, from unrelated adults of various ages, and from cord blood. Replicate twin experiments were performed at different times using different library preparation protocols to rule out contamination.

V was cut back by 4 bases and J by 6 bases, leaving a gap of 13 bases between them. The germline V gene specifies MDHEN as CDR1 and SYDVKM as CDR2. The CDR3 has 15 amino acids, counting the end cysteine and phenylalanine. The only DNA kept is the CDR3, 45 bases in frame from the first base. On the study overall, not on this receptor specifically: A weaker excess of twin sharing was found in beta out-of-frame sequences because the signal-to-noise ratio was lowered by fewer shared sequences. Invariant T cells such as MAIT and iNKT could partly confound zero-insertion analyses, though diverse VJ usage argued against this for most clonotypes. In monozygotic twins, out-of-frame TCR alpha sharing was systematically underestimated by recombination models, although the models agreed with sharing between unrelated individuals. Fewer insertions were carried by abundant cord blood beta clonotypes; a weaker similar trend was observed in young adult naive repertoires, while no such trend was observed in memory repertoires. Compared with coincidental sharing between unrelated individuals, out-of-frame TCR alpha sequences shared between twins showed an excess of sequences with low generation probability. Conclusions relied on cross-sectional statistical analysis, since the same donors could not be followed over many years.

Only healthy Caucasian donors were included. The twin cohort comprised three pairs of female monozygotic twins, all aged about 18 to 30 years. Peripheral blood mononuclear cells were the source from which RNA for the TCR libraries was isolated. Libraries were built with 5' RACE. Reads for this sample came from an Illumina HiSeq 2000. A universal primer binding site was introduced by template switching, and a unique molecular identifier was present in the final cDNA, enabling accurate counting of TCR cDNA molecules. Specific primers in the conserved constant-segment region were used to synthesize first-strand cDNA for the TCR alpha and beta chains. Each cDNA library was double barcoded, with a SMART-Mk sample barcode plus Illumina barcodes, to control for contamination. TruSeq adapter sequences along with Illumina sample barcodes were introduced in two successive PCR steps. The Illumina HiSeq platform was used with custom primers to sequence TCR alpha and beta cDNA libraries. Processing in the source paper ran as follows. Unique molecular identifiers were extracted from raw reads with MiGEC, and CDR3 positions were determined with MiXCR. Recombination models were inferred per individual with the repgenHMM and IGoR tools using an EM algorithm. Shared clonotype analysis was performed with the tcR package in R, normalizing sharing by the product of cloneset sizes. To study raw recombination without the effects of thymic and clonal selection, out-of-frame nonproductive sequences were analyzed. TCRdb passed the public sequencing reads through fastp at Q25 and MiXCR, retaining productive beta sequences. Each record represents a unique CDR3 protein, reported with the most common genes and DNA among its rows. TCRdb's processing, not the authors' own work, is the source of the V and J calls. The sample table holds around 650,000 distinct CDR3 sequences, of which about 7.1% were seen once. The ten biggest clones cover over 1.5% of the sample.

Another study also made use of these data, one on yellow fever vaccine responses in identical twins. The second paper further reports: According to the authors, in identical twins the way T cells responded to vaccination appeared partly convergent and partly personalized. Focusing on identical twins, the study followed the T cell clones that responded to the vaccine, and did so with precision.

The sequence was collected from a woman aged 18-29 years in good health. Sequenced: PBMCs. This receptor chain uses TRBV28 and TRBJ1-6, with the D gene not confidently named. The sequenced DNA is TGTGCCAGCAGTTCCCTGACCGAACTTAATTCACCCCTCCACTTT. Translated, it reads CASSSLTELNSPLHF.